This T cell receptor beta chain was identified during a study of OX40 agonist ivuxolimab in advanced cancers. Looking at the study overall: Patients with hepatocellular carcinoma, melanoma, renal cell or head and neck cancer made up the dose-escalation patients. Among those treated, three patients had partial responses, one with hepatocellular carcinoma and two with cutaneous melanoma.

Germline V CDR1 and CDR2: MNHNS, SASEGT. Trimming at V came to 0 bases and at J to 10 bases, leaving 8 bases not matched to a gene. The CDR3 sequence is 15 residues long. Measured with immunoSEQ multiplex PCR; TCRdb has only the in-frame clones, and not every one. The sample has fewer than 50,000 clones, just under 90% seen once. This clonotype was sampled from an adult with an advanced solid tumor such as melanoma, head and neck, liver or kidney cancer. J is TRBJ2-1 and V is TRBV6-1; 8 bases align to TRBD2. Sequencing used CD4+ or CD8+ T cells sorted from blood, obtained in a trial of the OX40 agonist ivuxolimab. DNA of the CDR3: TGTGCCAGCAGTGAAGCGGTACTAGCGGCTCGGGAGCAGTTCTTC. Its translation: CASSEAVLAAREQFF.